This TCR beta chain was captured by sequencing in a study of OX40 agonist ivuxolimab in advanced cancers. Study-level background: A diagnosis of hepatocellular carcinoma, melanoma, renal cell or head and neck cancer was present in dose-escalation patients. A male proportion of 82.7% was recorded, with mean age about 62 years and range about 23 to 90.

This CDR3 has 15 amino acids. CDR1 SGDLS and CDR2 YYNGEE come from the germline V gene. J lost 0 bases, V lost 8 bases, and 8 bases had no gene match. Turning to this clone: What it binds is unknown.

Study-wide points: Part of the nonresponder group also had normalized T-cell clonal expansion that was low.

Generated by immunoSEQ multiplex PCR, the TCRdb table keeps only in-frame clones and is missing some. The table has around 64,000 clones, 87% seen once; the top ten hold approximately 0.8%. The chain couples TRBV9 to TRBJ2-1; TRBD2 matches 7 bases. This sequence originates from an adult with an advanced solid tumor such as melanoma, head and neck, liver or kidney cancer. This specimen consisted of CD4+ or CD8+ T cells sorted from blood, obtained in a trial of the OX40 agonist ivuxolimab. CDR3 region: CASPTSGTSYNEQFF. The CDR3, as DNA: TGTGCCAGTCCAACGAGCGGGACCTCCTACAATGAGCAGTTCTTC.